These T cell receptor beta chains were read from a single sample in a study of T cell responses to AZD1222 COVID-19 vaccine. Clones were sequenced by immunoSEQ multiplex PCR, and TCRdb holds only the in-frame ones, with some missing. There are fewer than 150,000 clones in the sample; roughly 90% occur only once, and under 2.5% lies in the top ten. This specimen was peripheral blood, taken on day 0 of AZD1222 vaccination. The receptors derive from an adult in good health. CDR3s include the opening cysteine and the closing phenylalanine or tryptophan. The order of the fields is D gene, clone size, J gene, V gene, CDR3 protein, CDR3 DNA. D genes are given only for firm matches. Only some rows state a clone size, as once, few, many or a class for expanded clones.

d_gene: NA; abundance: NA; j_gene: TRBJ1-5; v_gene: TRBV7-9; CDR3aa: CASSLGDSGQPQHF; CDR3nt: TGTGCCAGCAGCTTGGGGGATTCGGGTCAGCCCCAGCATTTT
d_gene: NA; abundance: few; j_gene: TRBJ1-5; v_gene: TRBV6-5; CDR3aa: CASSLGQPQHF; CDR3nt: TGTGCCAGCAGTCTCGGACAGCCCCAGCATTTT
d_gene: TRBD2; abundance: NA; j_gene: TRBJ2-1; v_gene: TRBV27; CDR3aa: CASSPGGGEQFF; CDR3nt: TGTGCCAGCAGTCCTGGCGGGGGTGAGCAGTTCTTC
d_gene: TRBD2; abundance: NA; j_gene: TRBJ2-1; v_gene: TRBV5-1; CDR3aa: CASSLVSGRANEQFF; CDR3nt: TGCGCCAGCAGCTTGGTTAGCGGGAGGGCTAATGAGCAGTTCTTC
d_gene: NA; abundance: NA; j_gene: TRBJ1-3; v_gene: TRBV10-3; CDR3aa: CAIKTVSGNTIYF; CDR3nt: TGTGCCATCAAAACGGTCTCTGGAAACACCATATATTTT
d_gene: NA; abundance: NA; j_gene: TRBJ2-5; v_gene: TRBV7-9; CDR3aa: CASSLEEGTQYF; CDR3nt: TGTGCCAGCAGCTTAGAGGAAGGGACCCAGTACTTC
d_gene: NA; abundance: NA; j_gene: TRBJ1-5; v_gene: TRBV30; CDR3aa: CAWSPGPPGPQHF; CDR3nt: TGTGCCTGGAGTCCAGGGCCTCCCGGGCCCCAGCATTTT
d_gene: NA; abundance: NA; j_gene: TRBJ2-7; v_gene: TRBV6-6; CDR3aa: CASSGYKVVSFYEQYF; CDR3nt: TGTGCCAGCTCAGGATATAAAGTGGTTAGTTTCTACGAGCAGTACTTC
d_gene: NA; abundance: NA; j_gene: TRBJ2-7; v_gene: TRBV4-1; CDR3aa: CASSQREGSEQYF; CDR3nt: TGCGCCAGCAGCCAACGGGAAGGGTCCGAGCAGTACTTC
d_gene: TRBD2; abundance: NA; j_gene: TRBJ2-5; v_gene: TRBV6-5; CDR3aa: CASTASGGKETQYF; CDR3nt: TGTGCCAGCACCGCATCGGGAGGGAAAGAGACCCAGTACTTC
d_gene: NA; abundance: NA; j_gene: TRBJ2-1; v_gene: TRBV3-1/TRBV3-2; CDR3aa: CASSQAGLYLF; CDR3nt: TGTGCCAGCAGCCAAGCGGGACTCTACCTCTTC
d_gene: TRBD1; abundance: NA; j_gene: TRBJ2-3; v_gene: TRBV15; CDR3aa: CATSRLTTGASTDTQYF; CDR3nt: TGTGCCACCAGCCGCCTAACGACAGGGGCTAGCACAGATACGCAGTATTTT
d_gene: NA; abundance: NA; j_gene: TRBJ1-1; v_gene: TRBV19; CDR3aa: CASSIWGGYTEAFF; CDR3nt: TGTGCCAGTAGTATCTGGGGGGGGTACACTGAAGCTTTCTTT
d_gene: TRBD1; abundance: NA; j_gene: TRBJ1-1; v_gene: TRBV19; CDR3aa: CASSIVGQGNTEAFF; CDR3nt: TGTGCCAGTAGTATAGTGGGACAGGGGAACACTGAAGCTTTCTTT
d_gene: NA; abundance: NA; j_gene: TRBJ2-5; v_gene: TRBV19; CDR3aa: CASSILIGRFQETQYF; CDR3nt: TGTGCCAGTAGTATTCTTATTGGTCGGTTCCAAGAGACCCAGTACTTC
d_gene: NA; abundance: NA; j_gene: TRBJ1-2; v_gene: TRBV2; CDR3aa: CASSDSAARGLNYGYTF; CDR3nt: TGTGCCAGCAGTGATTCGGCAGCCAGGGGCCTTAACTATGGCTACACCTTC
d_gene: TRBD2; abundance: NA; j_gene: TRBJ2-3; v_gene: TRBV5-1; CDR3aa: CASSITLAGGPDTQYF; CDR3nt: TGCGCCAGCAGCATTACCTTAGCGGGAGGGCCAGATACGCAGTATTTT
d_gene: NA; abundance: NA; j_gene: TRBJ2-5; v_gene: TRBV4-3; CDR3aa: CASSPIQKQETQYF; CDR3nt: TGCGCCAGCAGCCCTATTCAGAAGCAAGAGACCCAGTACTTC
d_gene: TRBD1; abundance: NA; j_gene: TRBJ2-3; v_gene: TRBV19; CDR3aa: CASSYRGPDTQYF; CDR3nt: TGTGCCAGTAGTTACAGGGGGCCAGATACGCAGTATTTT
d_gene: TRBD2; abundance: NA; j_gene: TRBJ2-7; v_gene: TRBV23-1; CDR3aa: CARGPPGGGHFSEQYF; CDR3nt: TGCGCGAGGGGCCCCCCCGGGGGAGGGCACTTTAGCGAGCAGTACTTC
d_gene: NA; abundance: NA; j_gene: TRBJ1-6; v_gene: TRBV5-6; CDR3aa: CASSLMGNNSPLHF; CDR3nt: TGTGCCAGCAGCTTGATGGGGAATAATTCACCCCTCCACTTT
d_gene: TRBD2; abundance: NA; j_gene: TRBJ2-1; v_gene: TRBV30; CDR3aa: CACPGTSGRTSYNEQFF; CDR3nt: TGTGCCTGCCCCGGGACTAGCGGGAGGACCTCCTACAATGAGCAGTTCTTC
d_gene: NA; abundance: NA; j_gene: TRBJ1-2; v_gene: TRBV29-1; CDR3aa: CSVGVGYTF; CDR3nt: TGCAGCGTGGGGGTGGGCTACACCTTC
d_gene: NA; abundance: NA; j_gene: TRBJ1-5; v_gene: TRBV6-5; CDR3aa: CASSTKEGQPQHF; CDR3nt: TGTGCCAGCAGTACAAAAGAGGGTCAGCCCCAGCATTTT
d_gene: NA; abundance: NA; j_gene: TRBJ1-1; v_gene: TRBV14; CDR3aa: CASFRIKEHEAFF; CDR3nt: TGTGCCAGCTTCCGGATAAAGGAACATGAAGCTTTCTTT
d_gene: NA; abundance: NA; j_gene: TRBJ1-5; v_gene: TRBV6-1; CDR3aa: CASSEAEAYQPQHF; CDR3nt: TGTGCCAGCAGTGAAGCGGAGGCTTATCAGCCCCAGCATTTT
d_gene: TRBD1; abundance: NA; j_gene: TRBJ1-5; v_gene: TRBV5-1; CDR3aa: CASSLEGQLNQPQHF; CDR3nt: TGCGCCAGCAGCTTGGAGGGACAGCTCAATCAGCCCCAGCATTTT
d_gene: NA; abundance: NA; j_gene: TRBJ1-2; v_gene: TRBV7-9; CDR3aa: CASSLQEGGF; CDR3nt: TGTGCCAGCAGTCTCCAGGAAGGGGGCTTC
d_gene: NA; abundance: NA; j_gene: TRBJ1-1; v_gene: TRBV30; CDR3aa: CAWSFPNTEAFF; CDR3nt: TGTGCCTGGAGTTTCCCGAACACTGAAGCTTTCTTT
d_gene: NA; abundance: NA; j_gene: TRBJ1-6; v_gene: TRBV5-6; CDR3aa: CASSDGQGDSPLHF; CDR3nt: TGTGCCAGCAGCGACGGCCAGGGAGATTCACCCCTCCACTTT
d_gene: NA; abundance: NA; j_gene: TRBJ2-3; v_gene: TRBV7-9; CDR3aa: CASSPPRSTDTQYF; CDR3nt: TGTGCCAGCAGCCCACCCAGGAGCACAGATACGCAGTATTTT
d_gene: TRBD1; abundance: NA; j_gene: TRBJ1-1; v_gene: TRBV7-2; CDR3aa: CASSWGTANTEAFF; CDR3nt: TGTGCCAGCAGCTGGGGGACAGCCAACACTGAAGCTTTCTTT
d_gene: NA; abundance: NA; j_gene: TRBJ1-1; v_gene: TRBV18; CDR3aa: CASSPPGAEAFF; CDR3nt: TGTGCCAGCTCTCCACCCGGGGCTGAAGCTTTCTTT
d_gene: TRBD1; abundance: NA; j_gene: TRBJ2-7; v_gene: TRBV30; CDR3aa: CAWSAGGQAYEQYF; CDR3nt: TGTGCCTGGAGTGCAGGGGGACAGGCCTACGAGCAGTACTTC
d_gene: NA; abundance: NA; j_gene: TRBJ1-2; v_gene: TRBV4-1; CDR3aa: CASSQAPGHIDGYTF; CDR3nt: TGCGCCAGCAGCCAAGCCCCTGGGCATATCGATGGCTACACCTTC
d_gene: TRBD1; abundance: few; j_gene: TRBJ1-2; v_gene: TRBV29-1; CDR3aa: CSVGPGQGGYGYTF; CDR3nt: TGCAGCGTTGGCCCGGGACAGGGGGGCTATGGCTACACCTTC
d_gene: NA; abundance: few; j_gene: TRBJ1-4; v_gene: TRBV28; CDR3aa: CASSDFIRTNEKLFF; CDR3nt: TGTGCCAGCAGTGACTTCATCCGAACTAATGAAAAACTGTTTTTT
d_gene: TRBD1; abundance: NA; j_gene: TRBJ2-2; v_gene: TRBV7-7; CDR3aa: CASSAPGQGAPGELFF; CDR3nt: TGTGCCAGCAGCGCTCCGGGACAGGGGGCGCCCGGGGAGCTGTTTTTT
d_gene: TRBD1; abundance: NA; j_gene: TRBJ2-7; v_gene: TRBV5-5; CDR3aa: CASSLSGGNNEQYF; CDR3nt: TGTGCCAGCAGCTTGTCAGGGGGCAACAACGAGCAGTACTTC
d_gene: NA; abundance: NA; j_gene: TRBJ2-2; v_gene: TRBV3-1/TRBV3-2; CDR3aa: CASSQELPAGNTGELFF; CDR3nt: TGTGCCAGCAGCCAAGAATTGCCGGCCGGGAACACCGGGGAGCTGTTTTTT
d_gene: NA; abundance: NA; j_gene: TRBJ2-3; v_gene: TRBV2; CDR3aa: CASSDTDTQYF; CDR3nt: TGTGCCAGCAGTGACACAGATACGCAGTATTTT
d_gene: NA; abundance: few; j_gene: TRBJ1-1; v_gene: TRBV28; CDR3aa: CASRSMGGGTNTEAFF; CDR3nt: TGTGCCAGCAGATCAATGGGGGGGGGCACAAACACTGAAGCTTTCTTT
d_gene: NA; abundance: NA; j_gene: TRBJ1-1; v_gene: TRBV29-1; CDR3aa: CSVWGQVNTEAFF; CDR3nt: TGCAGCGTTTGGGGTCAGGTGAACACTGAAGCTTTCTTT
d_gene: TRBD1; abundance: NA; j_gene: TRBJ1-2; v_gene: TRBV7-9; CDR3aa: CASSPPFETGPNYGYTF; CDR3nt: TGTGCCAGCAGCCCACCCTTTGAGACAGGGCCTAACTATGGCTACACCTTC
d_gene: NA; abundance: NA; j_gene: TRBJ1-1; v_gene: TRBV6-5; CDR3aa: CASSYDSQNTEAFF; CDR3nt: TGTGCCAGCAGTTACGACAGCCAGAACACTGAAGCTTTCTTT
d_gene: NA; abundance: NA; j_gene: TRBJ2-5; v_gene: TRBV2; CDR3aa: CASRINQETQYF; CDR3nt: TGTGCCAGCAGAATTAACCAAGAGACCCAGTACTTC
d_gene: NA; abundance: NA; j_gene: TRBJ2-7; v_gene: TRBV29-1; CDR3aa: CSVVRSYEQYF; CDR3nt: TGCAGCGTTGTTCGGTCCTACGAGCAGTACTTC
d_gene: TRBD1; abundance: NA; j_gene: TRBJ1-2; v_gene: TRBV3-1/TRBV3-2; CDR3aa: CASSQSDRANYGYTF; CDR3nt: TGTGCCAGCAGCCAATCCGACAGGGCAAACTATGGCTACACCTTC
d_gene: NA; abundance: NA; j_gene: TRBJ1-1; v_gene: TRBV20-1; CDR3aa: CSARDRTEAFF; CDR3nt: TGCAGTGCTAGAGATAGGACTGAAGCTTTCTTT
d_gene: TRBD2; abundance: NA; j_gene: TRBJ2-1; v_gene: TRBV11-2; CDR3aa: CASKSPSGGLDEQFF; CDR3nt: TGTGCCAGCAAATCCCCCTCGGGGGGGCTGGATGAGCAGTTCTTC
d_gene: NA; abundance: NA; j_gene: TRBJ1-4; v_gene: TRBV7-9; CDR3aa: CASSSTGTANEKLFF; CDR3nt: TGTGCCAGCAGCTCCACCGGGACGGCAAATGAAAAACTGTTTTTT
d_gene: NA; abundance: NA; j_gene: TRBJ1-5; v_gene: TRBV27; CDR3aa: CASSLSLNSNQPQHF; CDR3nt: TGTGCCAGCAGTTTATCTCTTAATAGCAATCAGCCCCAGCATTTT
d_gene: NA; abundance: NA; j_gene: TRBJ1-2; v_gene: TRBV18; CDR3aa: CASSSGAAGYTF; CDR3nt: TGTGCCAGCTCTTCAGGGGCCGCTGGCTACACCTTC
d_gene: NA; abundance: NA; j_gene: TRBJ1-3; v_gene: TRBV19; CDR3aa: CASSIEGGRSGTIYF; CDR3nt: TGTGCCAGTAGTATAGAAGGTGGCAGGTCGGGCACCATATATTTT
d_gene: TRBD1; abundance: NA; j_gene: TRBJ1-1; v_gene: TRBV19; CDR3aa: CASIQSGQGNTEAFF; CDR3nt: TGTGCCAGTATTCAATCGGGACAGGGGAACACTGAAGCTTTCTTT